The clone carrying this T cell receptor (beta chain) was observed many times. This CDR3 has 15 amino acids. V lost 2 bases, J lost 1 base, and 9 bases lay in between. The germline gives CDR1 KGHSH, CDR2 LQKENI. TCRdb called the RT-PCR reads again in MiXCR, with one record for every CDR3 protein. The sample has about 700,000 distinct CDR3 sequences, 14% seen once. The receptor's source is a female donor in good health, serving as a healthy control. The chain employs TRBV18 and TRBJ2-1; D is undetermined. Material: memory CD4+ T cells from blood. The CDR3 sequence: CASSPIQESYNEQFF. For the CDR3, the DNA is TGTGCCAGCTCACCAATCCAGGAATCCTACAATGAGCAGTTCTTC.